These T cell receptor beta chains were read from a single sample in a study of beta chain features in type 1 diabetes. Produced via immunoSEQ multiplex PCR; TCRdb's table is partial and in-frame only. The profile covers 900,000 or so clones, with roughly a sixth appearing a single time and 0.023% taken by the ten largest. Sequencing used naive CD4+ T cells from blood. The receptors come from a woman between 18 and 30 years old in good health. CDR3s include the opening cysteine and the closing phenylalanine or tryptophan. The D gene is left open where the match is weak. Not all rows give a size; the values are once, few, many and, for expanded clones, a class.

D gene: NA
CDR3 length: 15
J gene: TRBJ1-2
clone size: NA
V gene: TRBV25-1
CDR3 DNA: TGTGCCAGCAGTGCCCACGGGGACGGGAACTATGGCTACACCTTC
CDR3 protein: CASSAHGDGNYGYTF

D gene: TRBD1
CDR3 length: 15
J gene: TRBJ1-3
clone size: NA
V gene: TRBV7-2
CDR3 DNA: TGTGCCAGCAGCCGCGCAGGGGGCCCTGGAAACACCATATATTTT
CDR3 protein: CASSRAGGPGNTIYF

D gene: TRBD2
CDR3 length: 17
J gene: TRBJ2-1
clone size: few
V gene: TRBV13
CDR3 DNA: TGTGCCAGCAGCTTTATCACTAGCGGGAGCTCCTACAATGAGCAGTTCTTC
CDR3 protein: CASSFITSGSSYNEQFF

D gene: NA
CDR3 length: 14
J gene: TRBJ2-7
clone size: few
V gene: TRBV7-9
CDR3 DNA: TGTGCCAGCAGCTTAGGGACACCACTCTACGAGCAGTACTTC
CDR3 protein: CASSLGTPLYEQYF

D gene: NA
CDR3 length: 16
J gene: TRBJ2-6
clone size: few
V gene: TRBV5-1
CDR3 DNA: TGCGCCAGCAGCCCTGAGACAGCCTCTGGGGCCAACGTCCTGACTTTC
CDR3 protein: CASSPETASGANVLTF

D gene: NA
CDR3 length: 14
J gene: TRBJ2-7
clone size: few
V gene: TRBV18
CDR3 DNA: TGTGCCAGCTCACCGAATAGCGGAGCCTACGAGCAGTACTTC
CDR3 protein: CASSPNSGAYEQYF

D gene: NA
CDR3 length: 10
J gene: TRBJ2-7
clone size: NA
V gene: TRBV20-1
CDR3 DNA: TGCAGTGCTTTAGATTACGAGCAGTACTTC
CDR3 protein: CSALDYEQYF

D gene: NA
CDR3 length: 15
J gene: TRBJ2-3
clone size: few
V gene: TRBV9
CDR3 DNA: TGTGCCAGCAGCGTATTCAGGGGAGGTCCAGATACGCAGTATTTT
CDR3 protein: CASSVFRGGPDTQYF

D gene: TRBD2
CDR3 length: 16
J gene: TRBJ2-7
clone size: few
V gene: TRBV7-2
CDR3 DNA: TGTGCCAGCAGCTTAGTTGCGGGAGGGCTTAGGAACGAGCAGTACTTC
CDR3 protein: CASSLVAGGLRNEQYF

D gene: TRBD1
CDR3 length: 13
J gene: TRBJ2-4
clone size: NA
V gene: TRBV2
CDR3 DNA: TGTGCCAGCAGGAGGGACAGGGGAGACATTCAGTACTTC
CDR3 protein: CASRRDRGDIQYF

D gene: NA
CDR3 length: 14
J gene: TRBJ1-1
clone size: NA
V gene: TRBV10-3
CDR3 DNA: TGTGCCATCAGGGACTCGGGACAAAACACTGAAGCTTTCTTT
CDR3 protein: CAIRDSGQNTEAFF

D gene: TRBD1
CDR3 length: 16
J gene: TRBJ2-6
clone size: NA
V gene: TRBV5-6
CDR3 DNA: TGTGCCAGCAGCTTAGCGACAGGGCATGGGGCCAACGTCCTGACTTTC
CDR3 protein: CASSLATGHGANVLTF

D gene: NA
CDR3 length: 15
J gene: TRBJ2-3
clone size: NA
V gene: TRBV9
CDR3 DNA: TGTGCCAGCAGCGTCTATGGGAGTGGCACAGATACGCAGTATTTT
CDR3 protein: CASSVYGSGTDTQYF

D gene: NA
CDR3 length: 16
J gene: TRBJ2-6
clone size: NA
V gene: TRBV18
CDR3 DNA: TGTGCCAGCTCACGGACAGAAAGCTCTGGGGCCAACGTCCTGACTTTC
CDR3 protein: CASSRTESSGANVLTF

D gene: NA
CDR3 length: 16
J gene: TRBJ2-6
clone size: NA
V gene: TRBV14
CDR3 DNA: TGTGCCAGCAGCCAAGCTTACAGAACGGGGGCCAACGTCCTGACTTTC
CDR3 protein: CASSQAYRTGANVLTF

D gene: NA
CDR3 length: 16
J gene: TRBJ1-2
clone size: NA
V gene: TRBV6-1
CDR3 DNA: TGTGCCAGCAGTGAAATCCTTGCGAGGGCCAACTATGGCTACACCTTC
CDR3 protein: CASSEILARANYGYTF

D gene: NA
CDR3 length: 14
J gene: TRBJ1-2
clone size: few
V gene: TRBV5-4
CDR3 DNA: TGTGCCAGCAGCCCTTCAGTCCTGGTAGAGGGCTACACCTTC
CDR3 protein: CASSPSVLVEGYTF

D gene: TRBD2
CDR3 length: 15
J gene: TRBJ2-3
clone size: NA
V gene: TRBV2
CDR3 DNA: TGTGCCAGCAGTCCCAGACTAGCCGCAGCAGATACGCAGTATTTT
CDR3 protein: CASSPRLAAADTQYF

D gene: NA
CDR3 length: 14
J gene: TRBJ2-3
clone size: few
V gene: TRBV6-5
CDR3 DNA: TGTGCCAGCAGTTACAGGGACTTCACAGATACGCAGTATTTT
CDR3 protein: CASSYRDFTDTQYF

D gene: NA
CDR3 length: 16
J gene: TRBJ2-2
clone size: NA
V gene: TRBV5-4
CDR3 DNA: TGTGCCAGCAGCTCAGGTCTACCACAGAACACCGGGGAGCTGTTTTTT
CDR3 protein: CASSSGLPQNTGELFF

D gene: NA
CDR3 length: 13
J gene: TRBJ1-1
clone size: few
V gene: TRBV7-9
CDR3 DNA: TGTGCCAGCAGCTTAGGACAGCCATTTGAAGCTTTCTTT
CDR3 protein: CASSLGQPFEAFF

D gene: NA
CDR3 length: 13
J gene: TRBJ2-1
clone size: many
V gene: TRBV14
CDR3 DNA: TGTGCCAGCAGCCAAGGTCTGAACAATGAGCAGTTCTTC
CDR3 protein: CASSQGLNNEQFF

D gene: TRBD2
CDR3 length: 15
J gene: TRBJ2-1
clone size: NA
V gene: TRBV28
CDR3 DNA: TGTGCCAGCAGTACTAGCGGGTATGCAACATATGAGCAGTTCTTC
CDR3 protein: CASSTSGYATYEQFF

D gene: TRBD1
CDR3 length: 14
J gene: TRBJ2-7
clone size: few
V gene: TRBV28
CDR3 DNA: TGTGCCAGCAGTAGTTCCGGGACAGTCCACGAGCAGTACTTC
CDR3 protein: CASSSSGTVHEQYF

D gene: NA
CDR3 length: 13
J gene: TRBJ2-1
clone size: NA
V gene: TRBV2
CDR3 DNA: TGTGCCAGCAGGGGGGGACAGTACAATGAGCAGTTCTTC
CDR3 protein: CASRGGQYNEQFF

D gene: NA
CDR3 length: 13
J gene: TRBJ1-3
clone size: NA
V gene: TRBV14
CDR3 DNA: TGTGCCAGCAGCCAGGGTGCTGGAAACACCATATATTTT
CDR3 protein: CASSQGAGNTIYF

D gene: TRBD2
CDR3 length: 15
J gene: TRBJ2-1
clone size: NA
V gene: TRBV7-2
CDR3 DNA: TGTGCCAGCAGCTTAGTGGGGACTATCGACAATGAGCAGTTCTTC
CDR3 protein: CASSLVGTIDNEQFF

D gene: TRBD2
CDR3 length: 13
J gene: TRBJ2-3
clone size: few
V gene: TRBV10-3
CDR3 DNA: TGTGCCATCAGTGAGTCTACGACTAGCGGGAGCCATTTT
CDR3 protein: CAISESTTSGSHF

D gene: TRBD1
CDR3 length: 15
J gene: TRBJ2-7
clone size: few
V gene: TRBV7-2
CDR3 DNA: TGTGCCAGCAGCTTAGTGGGGACAGGGGGCTCCGAGCAGTACTTC
CDR3 protein: CASSLVGTGGSEQYF

D gene: NA
CDR3 length: 17
J gene: TRBJ1-2
clone size: few
V gene: TRBV9
CDR3 DNA: TGTGCCAGCAGCCCCGGAGTAACAGGCCGTTCTAACTATGGCTACACCTTC
CDR3 protein: CASSPGVTGRSNYGYTF

D gene: TRBD1
CDR3 length: 13
J gene: TRBJ2-5
clone size: NA
V gene: TRBV4-3
CDR3 DNA: TGCGCCAGCAGCTCGGACAGGGAAGAGACCCAGTACTTC
CDR3 protein: CASSSDREETQYF

D gene: NA
CDR3 length: 13
J gene: TRBJ2-7
clone size: few
V gene: TRBV6-1
CDR3 DNA: TGTGCCAGCAGTGAAGGGCCAGTCTACGAGCAGTACTTC
CDR3 protein: CASSEGPVYEQYF

D gene: NA
CDR3 length: 15
J gene: TRBJ2-1
clone size: NA
V gene: TRBV5-8
CDR3 DNA: TGTGCCAGCAGCTACGAAAGTAGATTAGCAAATGAGCAGTTCTTC
CDR3 protein: CASSYESRLANEQFF

D gene: TRBD2
CDR3 length: 15
J gene: TRBJ2-7
clone size: few
V gene: TRBV10-3
CDR3 DNA: TGTGCCATCAGTGAGTCGACTAGCCTGGGCTACGAGCAGTACTTC
CDR3 protein: CAISESTSLGYEQYF

D gene: NA
CDR3 length: 13
J gene: TRBJ2-3
clone size: few
V gene: TRBV7-3
CDR3 DNA: TGTGCCAGCAGCCTTGCTGAGGGTGGTACGCAGTATTTT
CDR3 protein: CASSLAEGGTQYF

D gene: TRBD1
CDR3 length: 15
J gene: TRBJ2-2
clone size: NA
V gene: TRBV28
CDR3 DNA: TGTGCCAGCAGCCACAACGGACAGGGTAGCTTGGAGCTGTTTTTT
CDR3 protein: CASSHNGQGSLELFF

D gene: NA
CDR3 length: 13
J gene: TRBJ1-4
clone size: NA
V gene: TRBV29-1
CDR3 DNA: TGCAGCGTGGAGGTCGGGCGGACTAAGAAACTGTTTTTT
CDR3 protein: CSVEVGRTKKLFF

D gene: NA
CDR3 length: 13
J gene: TRBJ1-1
clone size: few
V gene: TRBV27
CDR3 DNA: TGTGCCAGCAGTTTATATTTGGGGACTGAAGCTTTCTTT
CDR3 protein: CASSLYLGTEAFF

D gene: NA
CDR3 length: 13
J gene: TRBJ2-3
clone size: NA
V gene: TRBV28
CDR3 DNA: TGTGCCAGCAGCCGGGGCGGCACAGATACGCAGTATTTT
CDR3 protein: CASSRGGTDTQYF

D gene: NA
CDR3 length: 13
J gene: TRBJ2-7
clone size: NA
V gene: TRBV7-9
CDR3 DNA: TGTGCCAGCAGCTTAGAAGTAGCCTACGAGCAGTACTTC
CDR3 protein: CASSLEVAYEQYF

D gene: TRBD1
CDR3 length: 15
J gene: TRBJ1-5
clone size: few
V gene: TRBV19
CDR3 DNA: TGTGCCAGTAGTCCGGGGACAGGGGCTAGTCAGCCCCAGCATTTT
CDR3 protein: CASSPGTGASQPQHF

D gene: NA
CDR3 length: 13
J gene: TRBJ2-5
clone size: few
V gene: TRBV2
CDR3 DNA: TGTGCCAGCAGTGTACAGGTCCGGGAGACCCAGTACTTC
CDR3 protein: CASSVQVRETQYF

D gene: NA
CDR3 length: 17
J gene: TRBJ2-2
clone size: few
V gene: TRBV13
CDR3 DNA: TGTGCCAGCAGCGGCTTCCCTGGACAGTTAAACACCGGGGAGCTGTTTTTT
CDR3 protein: CASSGFPGQLNTGELFF

D gene: NA
CDR3 length: 13
J gene: TRBJ2-7
clone size: few
V gene: TRBV15
CDR3 DNA: TGTGCCACCAGCAGAGATCATTTATACGAGCAGTACTTC
CDR3 protein: CATSRDHLYEQYF

D gene: NA
CDR3 length: 16
J gene: TRBJ1-5
clone size: few
V gene: TRBV4-3
CDR3 DNA: TGCGCCAGCAGCCAAGATAGAGTAAGGGGGAATCAGCCCCAGCATTTT
CDR3 protein: CASSQDRVRGNQPQHF

D gene: NA
CDR3 length: 12
J gene: TRBJ2-7
clone size: few
V gene: TRBV29-1
CDR3 DNA: TGCAGCGTTAGCGAGAACTCCTACGAGCAGTACTTC
CDR3 protein: CSVSENSYEQYF

D gene: NA
CDR3 length: 16
J gene: TRBJ2-1
clone size: NA
V gene: TRBV5-1
CDR3 DNA: TGCGCCAGCAGCTTGGGAGGTCCCACCCGGTACAATGAGCAGTTCTTC
CDR3 protein: CASSLGGPTRYNEQFF

D gene: NA
CDR3 length: 13
J gene: TRBJ1-1
clone size: NA
V gene: TRBV27
CDR3 DNA: TGTGCCAGCAGTTTCTTGGGGGGTACTGAAGCTTTCTTT
CDR3 protein: CASSFLGGTEAFF

D gene: NA
CDR3 length: 12
J gene: TRBJ1-5
clone size: NA
V gene: TRBV7-9
CDR3 DNA: TGTGCCAGCAGCTTCGGTAATCAGCCCCAGCATTTT
CDR3 protein: CASSFGNQPQHF

D gene: TRBD1
CDR3 length: 14
J gene: TRBJ2-1
clone size: NA
V gene: TRBV15
CDR3 DNA: TGTGCCACCAGCAGAGACAATATAGGGGGCGAGCAGTTCTTC
CDR3 protein: CATSRDNIGGEQFF

D gene: NA
CDR3 length: 15
J gene: TRBJ2-7
clone size: few
V gene: TRBV4-3
CDR3 DNA: TGCGCCAGCAGTCCTAATATCCTGGGTTACTACGAGCAGTACTTC
CDR3 protein: CASSPNILGYYEQYF

D gene: NA
CDR3 length: 13
J gene: TRBJ1-2
clone size: NA
V gene: TRBV28
CDR3 DNA: TGTGCCAGCAGTCCGGGGGCATACTATGGCTACACCTTC
CDR3 protein: CASSPGAYYGYTF

D gene: TRBD1
CDR3 length: 15
J gene: TRBJ1-5
clone size: few
V gene: TRBV7-9
CDR3 DNA: TGTGCCAGCAGTCCCGGGACAGGGAGGTCTCAGCCCCAGCATTTT
CDR3 protein: CASSPGTGRSQPQHF